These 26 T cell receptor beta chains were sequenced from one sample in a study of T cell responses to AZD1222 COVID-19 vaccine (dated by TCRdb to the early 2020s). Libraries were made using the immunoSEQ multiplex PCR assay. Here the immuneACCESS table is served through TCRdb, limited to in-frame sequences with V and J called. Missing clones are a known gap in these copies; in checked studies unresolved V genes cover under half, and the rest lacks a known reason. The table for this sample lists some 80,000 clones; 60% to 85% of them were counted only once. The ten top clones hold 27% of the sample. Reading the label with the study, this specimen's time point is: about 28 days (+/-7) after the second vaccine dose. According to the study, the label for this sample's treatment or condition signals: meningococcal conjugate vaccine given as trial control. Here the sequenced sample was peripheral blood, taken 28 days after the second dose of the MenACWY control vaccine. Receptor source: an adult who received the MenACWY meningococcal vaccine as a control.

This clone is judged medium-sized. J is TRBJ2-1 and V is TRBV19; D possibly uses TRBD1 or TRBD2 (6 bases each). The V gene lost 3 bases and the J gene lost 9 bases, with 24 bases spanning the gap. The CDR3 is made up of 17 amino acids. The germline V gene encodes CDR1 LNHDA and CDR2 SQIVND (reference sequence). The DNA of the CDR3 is TGTGCCAGTAGTATGCCACAGGGTGAGCCTTCGGAGGGTGAGCAGTTCTTC. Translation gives CASSMPQGEPSEGEQFF.

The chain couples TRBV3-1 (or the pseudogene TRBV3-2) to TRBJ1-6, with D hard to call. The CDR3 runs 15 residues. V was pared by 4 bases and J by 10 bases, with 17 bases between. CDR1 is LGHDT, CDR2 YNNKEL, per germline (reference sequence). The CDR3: CASSRLSRKGSPLHF. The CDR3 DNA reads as TGTGCCAGCAGCCGCCTATCAAGGAAGGGATCACCCCTCCACTTT.

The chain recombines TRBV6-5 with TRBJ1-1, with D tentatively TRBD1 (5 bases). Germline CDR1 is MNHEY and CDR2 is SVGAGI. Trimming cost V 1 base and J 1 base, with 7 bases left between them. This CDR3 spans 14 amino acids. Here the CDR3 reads CASSYLGPNTEAFF. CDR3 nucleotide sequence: TGTGCCAGCAGTTACTTGGGACCGAACACTGAAGCTTTCTTT.

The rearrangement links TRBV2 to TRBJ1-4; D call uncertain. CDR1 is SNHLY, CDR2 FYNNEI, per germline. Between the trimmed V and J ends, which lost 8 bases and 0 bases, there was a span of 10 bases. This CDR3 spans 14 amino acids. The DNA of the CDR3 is TGTGCCAGCCGCCTGATTGCAACTAATGAAAAACTGTTTTTT. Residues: CASRLIATNEKLFF.

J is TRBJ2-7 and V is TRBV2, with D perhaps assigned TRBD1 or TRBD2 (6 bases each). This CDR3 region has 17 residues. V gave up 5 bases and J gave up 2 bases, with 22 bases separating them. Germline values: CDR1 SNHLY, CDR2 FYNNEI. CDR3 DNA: TGTGCCAGCAGTTCCGCAGAATTTAGGGGGGCCGCCTACGAGCAGTACTTC. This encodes CASSSAEFRGAAYEQYF.

CDR3 nucleotides: TGTGCCAGCAGCCCCGGGACCGCCCCTAGCACAGATACGCAGTATTTT. This sequence encodes CASSPGTAPSTDTQYF. V is TRBV9 and J is TRBJ2-3; D possibly uses TRBD1 or TRBD2 (5 bases each). Germline V gives CDR1 SGDLS, CDR2 YYNGEE. Deletions cut 4 bases from V and 0 bases from J, with 15 bases between. The length of the CDR3 is 16 residues.

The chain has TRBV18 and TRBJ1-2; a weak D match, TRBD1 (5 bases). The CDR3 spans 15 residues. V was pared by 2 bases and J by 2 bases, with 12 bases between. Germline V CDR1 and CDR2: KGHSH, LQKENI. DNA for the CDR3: TGTGCCAGCTCACCAGGCCAGGGAAAGAACTATGGCTACACCTTC. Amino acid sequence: CASSPGQGKNYGYTF.

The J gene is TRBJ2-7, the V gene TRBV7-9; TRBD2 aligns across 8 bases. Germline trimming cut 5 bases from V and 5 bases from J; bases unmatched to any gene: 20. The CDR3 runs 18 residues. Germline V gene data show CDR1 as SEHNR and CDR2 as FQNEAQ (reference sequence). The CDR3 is CASSRNRGGPSSGDEQYF. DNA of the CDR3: TGTGCCAGCAGCCGAAACCGGGGGGGCCCCAGCTCGGGGGACGAGCAGTACTTC.

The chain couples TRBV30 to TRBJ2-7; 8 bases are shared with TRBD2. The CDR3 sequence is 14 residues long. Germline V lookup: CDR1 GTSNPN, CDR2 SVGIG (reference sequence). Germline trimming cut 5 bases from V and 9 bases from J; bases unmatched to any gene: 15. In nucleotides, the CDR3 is TGTGCCTGGGACCCAGCGGGGGCTAGTGGGTTGCAGTACTTC. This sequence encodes CAWDPAGASGLQYF.

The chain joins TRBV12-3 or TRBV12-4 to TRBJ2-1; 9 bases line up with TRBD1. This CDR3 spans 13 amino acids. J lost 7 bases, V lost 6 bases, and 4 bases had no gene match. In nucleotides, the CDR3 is TGTGCCAGCAGCACCGGGACAGGGAATGAGCAGTTCTTC. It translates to CASSTGTGNEQFF.

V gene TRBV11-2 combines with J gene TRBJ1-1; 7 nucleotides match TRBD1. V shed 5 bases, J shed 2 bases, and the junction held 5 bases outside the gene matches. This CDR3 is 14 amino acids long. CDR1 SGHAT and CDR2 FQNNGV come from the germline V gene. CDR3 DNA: TGTGCCAGCAGCGCACAGGGGCCTAACACTGAAGCTTTCTTT. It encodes CASSAQGPNTEAFF.

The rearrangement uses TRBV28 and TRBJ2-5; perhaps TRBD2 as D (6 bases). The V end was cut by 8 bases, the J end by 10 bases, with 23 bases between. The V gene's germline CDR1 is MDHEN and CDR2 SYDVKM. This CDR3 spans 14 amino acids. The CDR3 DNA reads TGTGCCAGCGGAATTAGCGGCTTAGAAAGAATCCAGTACTTC. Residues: CASGISGLERIQYF.

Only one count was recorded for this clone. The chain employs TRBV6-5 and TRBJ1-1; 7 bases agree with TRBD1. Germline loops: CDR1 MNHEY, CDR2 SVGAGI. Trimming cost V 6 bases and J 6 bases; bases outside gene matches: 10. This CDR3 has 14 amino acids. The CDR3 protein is CASSASGGVAEAFF. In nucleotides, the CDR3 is TGTGCCAGCAGCGCCTCAGGGGGGGTCGCTGAAGCTTTCTTT.

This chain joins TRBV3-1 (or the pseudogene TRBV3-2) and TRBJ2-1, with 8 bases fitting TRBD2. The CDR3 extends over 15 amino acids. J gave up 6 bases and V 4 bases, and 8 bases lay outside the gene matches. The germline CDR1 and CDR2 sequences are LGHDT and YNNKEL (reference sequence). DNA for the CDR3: TGTGCCAGCAGCCCGGGGGCGGGAGGCCTCAATGAGCAGTTCTTC. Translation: CASSPGAGGLNEQFF.

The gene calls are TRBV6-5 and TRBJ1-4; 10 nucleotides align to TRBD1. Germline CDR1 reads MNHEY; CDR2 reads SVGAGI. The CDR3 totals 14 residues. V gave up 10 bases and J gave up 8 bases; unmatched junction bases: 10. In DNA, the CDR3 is TGTGCCATCAGGGGACAGGGGATACGGGAAAAACTGTTTTTT. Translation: CAIRGQGIREKLFF.

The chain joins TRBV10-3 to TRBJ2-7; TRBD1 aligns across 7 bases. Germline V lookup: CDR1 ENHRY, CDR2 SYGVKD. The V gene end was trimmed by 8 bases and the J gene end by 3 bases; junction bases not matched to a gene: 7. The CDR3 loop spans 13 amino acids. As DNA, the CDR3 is TGTGCCATCGGCTCAGGGGGTCTCTACGAGCAGTACTTC. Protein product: CAIGSGGLYEQYF.

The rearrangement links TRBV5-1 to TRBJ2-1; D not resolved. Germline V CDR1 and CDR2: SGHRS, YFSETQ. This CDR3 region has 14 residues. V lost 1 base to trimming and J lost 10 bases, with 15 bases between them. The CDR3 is CASSLYPASQEQFF. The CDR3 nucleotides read TGCGCCAGCAGCTTGTACCCGGCCAGCCAGGAGCAGTTCTTC.

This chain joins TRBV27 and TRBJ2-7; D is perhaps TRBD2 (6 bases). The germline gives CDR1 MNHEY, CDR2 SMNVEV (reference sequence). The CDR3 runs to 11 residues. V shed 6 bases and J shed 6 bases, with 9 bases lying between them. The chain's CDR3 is CASSRGSEQYF. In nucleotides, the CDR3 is TGTGCCAGCAGCCGGGGGTCCGAGCAGTACTTC.

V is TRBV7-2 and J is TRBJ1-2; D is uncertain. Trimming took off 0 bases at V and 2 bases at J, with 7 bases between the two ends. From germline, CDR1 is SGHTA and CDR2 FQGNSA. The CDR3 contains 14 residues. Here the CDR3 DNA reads TGTGCCAGCAGCTTAGCATTTCGGAACTATGGCTACACCTTC. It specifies CASSLAFRNYGYTF.

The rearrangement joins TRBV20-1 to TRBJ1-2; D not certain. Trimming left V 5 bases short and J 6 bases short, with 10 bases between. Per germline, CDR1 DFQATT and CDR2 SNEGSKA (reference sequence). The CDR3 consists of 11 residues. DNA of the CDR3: TGCAGTGCTGATCGTGGGAATGGCTACACCTTC. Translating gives CSADRGNGYTF.

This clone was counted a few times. The CDR3 DNA reads as TGTGCCAGCAGCTTAGACAGGGTGAACACTGAAGCTTTCTTT. Its translation: CASSLDRVNTEAFF. The chain joins TRBV7-2 to TRBJ1-1, with D possibly TRBD1 on 6 matching bases. V lost 1 base and J 0 bases, leaving 6 bases between the germline ends. The CDR3 loop spans 14 amino acids. Per the germline V gene, CDR1 is SGHTA and CDR2 is FQGNSA. Together with reference TRBV7-2 and TRBJ1-1, the CDR3 gives the full variable domain: GAGVSQSPSNKVTEKGKDVELRCDPISGHTALYWYRQSLGQGLEFLIYFQGNSAPDKSGLPSDRFSAERTGGSVSTLTIQRTQQEDSAVYLCASSLDRVNTEAFFGQGTRLTVV.

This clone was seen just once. The CDR3 sequence: CASSFVPSGNTIYF. In DNA, the CDR3 is TGTGCCAGCAGCTTCGTCCCCTCTGGAAACACCATATATTTT. V gene TRBV6-5 combines with J gene TRBJ1-3, with unresolved D. The germline CDR1 and CDR2 sequences are MNHEY and SVGAGI. The V and J ends lost 6 bases and 0 bases respectively, with 9 bases between them. The length of the CDR3 is 14 residues.

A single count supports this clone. This CDR3 is CASSLGGLAGAGDTQYF. Written as DNA, the CDR3 is TGCGCCAGCAGCTTGGGGGGACTAGCGGGAGCGGGAGATACGCAGTATTTT. The V and J genes are TRBV5-1 and TRBJ2-3, with 14 positions matching TRBD2. The CDR3 totals 17 residues. Germline CDR1 is SGHRS and CDR2 is YFSETQ. Trimming took 0 bases from V and 5 from J; bases not matched to a gene: 5.

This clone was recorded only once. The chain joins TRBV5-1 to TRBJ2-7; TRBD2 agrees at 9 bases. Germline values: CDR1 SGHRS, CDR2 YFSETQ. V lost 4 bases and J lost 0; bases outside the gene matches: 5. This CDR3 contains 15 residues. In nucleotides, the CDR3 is TGCGCCAGCAGCAAATTAGCGGGGGACTCCTACGAGCAGTACTTC. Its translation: CASSKLAGDSYEQYF.

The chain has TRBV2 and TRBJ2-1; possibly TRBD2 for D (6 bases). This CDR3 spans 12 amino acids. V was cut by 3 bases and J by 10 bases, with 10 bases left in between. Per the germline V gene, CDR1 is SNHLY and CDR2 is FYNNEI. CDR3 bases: TGTGCCAGCAGTGATCTGGGAGGCGAGCAGTTCTTC. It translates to CASSDLGGEQFF.

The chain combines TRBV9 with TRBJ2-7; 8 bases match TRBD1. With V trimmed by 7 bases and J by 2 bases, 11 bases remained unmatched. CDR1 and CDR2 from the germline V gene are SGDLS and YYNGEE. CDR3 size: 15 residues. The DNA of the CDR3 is TGTGCCAGCCCCCCGGACAGGGAGTATACCTACGAGCAGTACTTC. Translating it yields CASPPDREYTYEQYF.